This T cell receptor beta chain stems from a study of graft-versus-host responses after intestinal transplantation (dated by TCRdb to the early 2020s). Describing the broader study: The transplants that recipients received were multivisceral, liver-intestinal, or isolated intestinal. A peak of at least 4% donor T cells among recipient peripheral blood mononuclear cells was the definition used for donor T cell macrochimerism. Alloreactive clones were identified by sequencing pre-transplant mixed lymphocyte reaction products and comparing them with unstimulated pre-transplant donor and recipient T cells. Anti-thymocyte globulin induction was given to all recipients, followed by maintenance tacrolimus and steroids for approximately three years. The cohort enrolled some 24 intestinal transplant recipients, one of whom was a retransplant, and a few patients without pretransplant specimens were excluded. After intestinal transplantation, graft-versus-host and host-versus-graft alloreactive T cell clones were followed in the graft, circulation and bone marrow using bulk TCR-beta CDR3 sequencing. Rather than going through the commercial service, samples from a few later patients were sequenced in-house on an Illumina MiSeq and processed with MiXCR. Overall results and qualifications from the work: GvH clones were detected in recipient bone marrow, and some of these GvH clones were observed earlier in ileal mucosa or blood, consistent with an intestinal mucosal origin. Early after transplant, declines in HvG clones were associated with peak levels of circulating GvH clones. High GvH to HvG T cell clonal ratios were observed in the allografts of patients with donor T cell macrochimerism. Conclusions were limited by the relatively low number and heterogeneity of intestinal transplant patients.

Relative to germline, V is missing 2 bases and J is missing 3 bases, with 7 bases of the junction outside any gene match. Measured from the cysteine to the phenylalanine, the CDR3 is 17 residues long. Just the 51-base CDR3 DNA is kept, in frame starting at base 1. To prepare the library, the immunoSEQ multiplex PCR assay was applied. For most patients, genomic DNA was isolated with the Qiagen DNeasy Blood and Tissue Kit and sent frozen to Adaptive Biotechnologies for TCR sequencing. For most patients, high-throughput TCR-beta CDR3 sequencing of genomic DNA was performed by Adaptive Biotechnologies. Per the authors' processing: Adaptive's ImmunoSEQ software was the source of the TCR sequencing data for about 18 patients, while a few other patients were processed with MiXCR and VDJtools. To correct CD4 versus CD8 sorting errors, any sequence found in both subsets at a frequency ratio below 5:1 was removed. Because the origin of CDR3 nucleotide sequences shared between donor and recipient could not be assigned, those sequences were removed. To be classed as alloreactive, a clone needed at least 2-fold expansion over unstimulated cells and a minimum CFSE-low frequency of 0.002% (template counts) or 0.001% (read counts). A clone was considered mappable if detected in the sequenced pre-transplant spleen, lymph node, or MLR CFSE-low populations of the donor or recipient. Cumulative frequency of alloreactive clones was calculated as a percentage of all sequences weighted by copy number. Not all clones reach the TCRdb copy of this immuneACCESS table, which keeps in-frame sequences only. Checked studies attribute under half of the gap to unresolved V genes and leave the rest unexplained. V, J and clone size are taken as reported in that table, and D and trimming were inferred from the DNA itself. Here the sample has about 120,000 clones; roughly 96% occur a single time. The ten largest clonotypes hold around 3% of the sample.

The time point label corresponds to: cells obtained before transplantation from donor or recipient. CD3+CD4+ and CD3+CD8+ populations were FACS-sorted from unstimulated pre-transplant donor and recipient cells taken from spleen or lymph nodes. For this clone: Its antigen target is currently unknown. No much larger clone is present one base from it, and per-base qualities are unavailable.

This receptor was identified in a human donor who received an intestinal transplant. The source material was unstimulated CD8+ T cells sorted from spleen or lymph node cells, sampled before intestinal transplant. The chain joins TRBV6-7 to TRBJ2-3, with 11 middle bases fitting TRBD2. TRBV6-7 is an ORF, with its function uncertain. The CDR3 protein: CASSYKFTSGSTDTQYF. The DNA reads TGTGCCAGCAGTTACAAGTTCACTAGCGGGAGTACAGATACGCAGTATTTT.